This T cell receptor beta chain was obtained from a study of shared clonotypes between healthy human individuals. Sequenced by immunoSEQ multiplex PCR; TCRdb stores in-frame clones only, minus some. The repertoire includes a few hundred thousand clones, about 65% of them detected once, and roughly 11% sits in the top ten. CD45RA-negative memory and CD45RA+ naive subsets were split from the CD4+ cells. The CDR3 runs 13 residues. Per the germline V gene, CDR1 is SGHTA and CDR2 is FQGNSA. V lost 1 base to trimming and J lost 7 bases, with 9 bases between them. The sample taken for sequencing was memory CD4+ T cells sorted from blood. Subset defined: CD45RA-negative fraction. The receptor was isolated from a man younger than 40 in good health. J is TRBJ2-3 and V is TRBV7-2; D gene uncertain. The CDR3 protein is CASSLGEGNTQYF. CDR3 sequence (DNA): TGTGCCAGCAGCTTAGGAGAAGGGAATACGCAGTATTTT.